This T cell receptor beta chain was identified in a study of T cells in Graves' hyperthyroidism and ophthalmopathy. This clonotype was seen many times. Looked up from germline, CDR1 is GTSNPN and CDR2 is SVGIG (reference sequence). V shed 0 bases and J shed 4 bases, with 6 bases lying between them. CDR3 length equals 12 residues. Stable hyperthyroidism: no ophthalmopathy progression over 18 months of follow-up. Those with hyperthyroidism were 18 to 65 years old, newly diagnosed, and ill for under 2 months. Diagnoses were established using clinical symptoms, serum thyroxine and TRAb, thyroid ultrasound and orbital computed tomography. RNA transcripts provided the source from which TCR beta CDR3 regions were amplified. TCR CDR3 underwent first-round RT-PCR with the HTBI primer set. Each CDR3 protein gets one entry after TCRdb re-called the multiplex PCR reads with MiXCR. The table includes about 420,000 distinct CDR3 sequences, approximately 14% detected once.

The receptor was isolated from a woman under 30 with Graves' hyperthyroidism. V usage is TRBV30 and J usage is TRBJ1-1; D is undetermined. Sequencing was performed on blood. DNA of the CDR3: TGTGCCTGGAGTGTTAGAATCACTGAAGCTTTCTTT. It is translated as CAWSVRITEAFF. Based on the CDR3 plus reference TRBV30 and TRBJ1-1, the full variable domain is SQTIHQWPATLVQPVGSPLSLECTVEGTSNPNLYWYRQAAGRGLQLLFYSVGIGQISSEVPQNLSASRPQDRQFILSSKKLLLSDSGFYLCAWSVRITEAFFGQGTRLTVV.